This TCR beta chain is drawn from a study of blood T cell repertoires in COVID-19. Study overall: PBMCs, B-cell-depleted T cells, or T cells were the source of the cDNA or gDNA that made up the material.

Germline V CDR1 and CDR2: MNHEY, SMNVEV (reference sequence). The CDR3 is 11 amino acids. With V trimmed by 7 bases and J by 12 bases, 8 bases remained unmatched. In assigning cohorts, the study relied on participant-reported clinical history. In the authors' workflow: Amplification from reference gene primers served as the basis for estimated nucleated cell counts. The data were produced by immunoSEQ multiplex PCR, yet TCRdb's version contains in-frame clones alone and is incomplete. The DNA was the basis for D and trimming; V, J and clone size are from that table. This sample carries 150,000 to 200,000 clones, roughly 85% of them seen once, and the ten largest clones take roughly 8.6%.

This sequence originates from a woman aged 18-29 years who had recovered from COVID-19. V usage is TRBV27 and J usage is TRBJ1-1, with 7 bases matching TRBD1. The sample was PBMCs or T cells enriched from blood (not recorded which). The CDR3 is CASTSGDRTFF. CDR3 DNA: TGTGCCAGCACCTCCGGGGACAGAACTTTCTTT.